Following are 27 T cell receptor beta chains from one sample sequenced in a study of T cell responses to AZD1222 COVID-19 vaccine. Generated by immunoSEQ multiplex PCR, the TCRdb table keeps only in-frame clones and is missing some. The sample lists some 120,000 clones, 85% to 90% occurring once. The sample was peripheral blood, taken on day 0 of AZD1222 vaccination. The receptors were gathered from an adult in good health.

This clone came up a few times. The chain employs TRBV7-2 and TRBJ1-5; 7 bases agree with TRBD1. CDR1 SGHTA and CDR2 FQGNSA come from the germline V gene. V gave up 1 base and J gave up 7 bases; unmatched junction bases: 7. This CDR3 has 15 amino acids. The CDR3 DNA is TGTGCCAGCAGCTTAGAGAGGGGGCAAAGGCAGCCCCAGCATTTT. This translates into CASSLERGQRQPQHF.

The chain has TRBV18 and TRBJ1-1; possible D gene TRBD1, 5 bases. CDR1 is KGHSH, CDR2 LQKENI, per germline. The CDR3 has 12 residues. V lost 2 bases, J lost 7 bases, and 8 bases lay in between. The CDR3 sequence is CASSPAGIEAFF. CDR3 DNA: TGTGCCAGCTCACCAGCAGGGATTGAAGCTTTCTTT.

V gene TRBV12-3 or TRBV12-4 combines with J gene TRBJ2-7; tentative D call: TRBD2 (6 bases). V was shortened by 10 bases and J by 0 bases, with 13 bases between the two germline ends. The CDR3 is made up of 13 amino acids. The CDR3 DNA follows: TGTGCCACTAGGCGGGGCCGCTCCTACGAGCAGTACTTC. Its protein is CATRRGRSYEQYF.

CDR3 amino acids: CASSPPRGMNTEAFF. DNA for the CDR3: TGTGCCAGCTCACCACCGAGGGGCATGAACACTGAAGCTTTCTTT. The chain joins TRBV18 to TRBJ1-1, with D possibly matching TRBD1 (5 bases). CDR3 length equals 15 residues. V dropped 0 bases and J dropped 0 bases, with 8 bases sitting between them. Germline V lookup: CDR1 KGHSH, CDR2 LQKENI.

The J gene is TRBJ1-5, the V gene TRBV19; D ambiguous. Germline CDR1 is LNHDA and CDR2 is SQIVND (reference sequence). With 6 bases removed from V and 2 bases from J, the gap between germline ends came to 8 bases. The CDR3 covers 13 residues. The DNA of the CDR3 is TGTGCCAGTAGCTCAACAGGCAATCAGCCCCAGCATTTT. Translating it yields CASSSTGNQPQHF.

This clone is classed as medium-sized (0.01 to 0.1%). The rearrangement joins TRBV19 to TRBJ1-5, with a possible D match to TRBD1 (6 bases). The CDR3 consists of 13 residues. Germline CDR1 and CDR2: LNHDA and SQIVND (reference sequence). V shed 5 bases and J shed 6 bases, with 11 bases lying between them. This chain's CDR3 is CASSAQGSQPQHF. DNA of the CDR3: TGTGCCAGTAGTGCGCAGGGGAGTCAGCCCCAGCATTTT.

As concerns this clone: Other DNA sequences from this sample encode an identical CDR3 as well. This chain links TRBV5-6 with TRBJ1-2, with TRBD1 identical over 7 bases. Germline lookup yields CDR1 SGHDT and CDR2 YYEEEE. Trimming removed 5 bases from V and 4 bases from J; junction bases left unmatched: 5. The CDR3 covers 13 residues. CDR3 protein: CASSLDRAYGYTF. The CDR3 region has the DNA TGTGCCAGCAGTTTAGACAGGGCCTATGGCTACACCTTC.

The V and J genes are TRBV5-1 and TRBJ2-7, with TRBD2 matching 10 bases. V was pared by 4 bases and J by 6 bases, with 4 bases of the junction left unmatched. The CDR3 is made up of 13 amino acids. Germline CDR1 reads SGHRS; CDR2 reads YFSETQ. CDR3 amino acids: CASSEGLAIEQYF. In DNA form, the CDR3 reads TGCGCCAGCAGCGAGGGACTAGCGATCGAGCAGTACTTC.

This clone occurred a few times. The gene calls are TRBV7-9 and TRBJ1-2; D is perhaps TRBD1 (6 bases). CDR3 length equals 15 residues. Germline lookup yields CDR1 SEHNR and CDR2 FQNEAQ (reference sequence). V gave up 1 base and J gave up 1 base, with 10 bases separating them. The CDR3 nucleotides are TGTGCCAGCAGCTTAGTGGGGGGCTTTAACTATGGCTACACCTTC. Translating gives CASSLVGGFNYGYTF.

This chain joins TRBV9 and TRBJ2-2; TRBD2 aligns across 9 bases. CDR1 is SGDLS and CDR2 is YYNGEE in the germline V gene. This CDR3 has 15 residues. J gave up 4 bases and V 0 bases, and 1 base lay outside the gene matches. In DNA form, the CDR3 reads TGTGCCAGCAGCGTAGGCGGGAGGGCCACCGGGGAGCTGTTTTTT. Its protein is CASSVGGRATGELFF. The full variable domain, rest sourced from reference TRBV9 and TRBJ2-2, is DSGVTQTPKHLITATGQRVTLRCSPRSGDLSVYWYQQSLDQGLQFLIQYYNGEERAKGNILERFSAQQFPDLHSELNLSSLELGDSALYFCASSVGGRATGELFFGEGSRLTVL.

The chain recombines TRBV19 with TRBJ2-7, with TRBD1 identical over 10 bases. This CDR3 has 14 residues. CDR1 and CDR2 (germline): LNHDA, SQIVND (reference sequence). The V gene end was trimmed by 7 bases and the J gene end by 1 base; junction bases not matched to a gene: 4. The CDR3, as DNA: TGTGCCAGTACTGGGACAGGGGCTTCCTACGAGCAGTACTTC. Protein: CASTGTGASYEQYF.

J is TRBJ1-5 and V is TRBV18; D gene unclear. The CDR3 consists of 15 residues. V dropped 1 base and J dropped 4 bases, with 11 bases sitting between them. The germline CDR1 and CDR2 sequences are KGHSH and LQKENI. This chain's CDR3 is CASSPLALANQPQHF. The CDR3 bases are TGTGCCAGCTCACCACTTGCGCTAGCGAATCAGCCCCAGCATTTT. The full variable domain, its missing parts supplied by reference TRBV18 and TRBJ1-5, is NAGVMQNPRHLVRRRGQEARLRCSPMKGHSHVYWYRQLPEEGLKFMVYLQKENIIDESGMPKERFSAEFPKEGPSILRIQQVVRGDSAAYFCASSPLALANQPQHFGDGTRLSIL.

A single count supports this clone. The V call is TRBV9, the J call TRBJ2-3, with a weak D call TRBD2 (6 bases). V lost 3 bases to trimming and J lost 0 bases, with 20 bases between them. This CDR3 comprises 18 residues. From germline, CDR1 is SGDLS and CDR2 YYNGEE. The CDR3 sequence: CASSDGGFTGLSTDTQYF. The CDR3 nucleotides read TGTGCCAGCAGCGACGGGGGATTTACAGGTTTAAGCACAGATACGCAGTATTTT. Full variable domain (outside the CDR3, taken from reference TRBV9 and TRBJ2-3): DSGVTQTPKHLITATGQRVTLRCSPRSGDLSVYWYQQSLDQGLQFLIQYYNGEERAKGNILERFSAQQFPDLHSELNLSSLELGDSALYFCASSDGGFTGLSTDTQYFGPGTRLTVL.

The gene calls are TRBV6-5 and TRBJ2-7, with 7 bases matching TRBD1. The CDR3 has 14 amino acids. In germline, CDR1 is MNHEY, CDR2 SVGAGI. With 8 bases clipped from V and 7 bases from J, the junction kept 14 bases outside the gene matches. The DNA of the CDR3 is TGTGCCAGCGGGTACAGGGGTCTCCGAGGGGAGCAGTACTTC. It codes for CASGYRGLRGEQYF.

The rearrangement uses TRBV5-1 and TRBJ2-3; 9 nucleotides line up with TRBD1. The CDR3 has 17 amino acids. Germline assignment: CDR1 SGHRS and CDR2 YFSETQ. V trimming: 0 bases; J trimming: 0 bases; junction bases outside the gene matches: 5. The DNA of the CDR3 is TGCGCCAGCAGCTTGGGCGGGACAGGGAGGAGCACAGATACGCAGTATTTT. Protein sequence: CASSLGGTGRSTDTQYF. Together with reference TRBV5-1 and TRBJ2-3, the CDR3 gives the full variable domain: KAGVTQTPRYLIKTRGQQVTLSCSPISGHRSVSWYQQTPGQGLQFLFEYFSETQRNKGNFPGRFSGRQFSNSRSEMNVSTLELGDSALYLCASSLGGTGRSTDTQYFGPGTRLTVL.

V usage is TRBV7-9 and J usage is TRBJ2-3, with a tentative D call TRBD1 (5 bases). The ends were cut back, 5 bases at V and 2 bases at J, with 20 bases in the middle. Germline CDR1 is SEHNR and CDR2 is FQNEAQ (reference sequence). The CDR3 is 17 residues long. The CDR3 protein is CASSPFRGGGITDTQYF. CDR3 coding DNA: TGTGCCAGCAGCCCATTTAGGGGTGGTGGAATCACAGATACGCAGTATTTT.

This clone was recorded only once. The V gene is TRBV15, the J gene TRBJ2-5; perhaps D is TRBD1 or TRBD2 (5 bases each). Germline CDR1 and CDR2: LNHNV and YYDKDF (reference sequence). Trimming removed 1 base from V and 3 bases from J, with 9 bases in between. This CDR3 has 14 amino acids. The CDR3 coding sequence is TGTGCCACCAGCAGAGGGGGGACCAAAGAGACCCAGTACTTC. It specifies CATSRGGTKETQYF. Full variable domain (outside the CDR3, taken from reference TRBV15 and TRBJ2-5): DAMVIQNPRYQVTQFGKPVTLSCSQTLNHNVMYWYQQKSSQAPKLLFHYYDKDFNNEADTPDNFQSRRPNTSFCFLDIRSPGLGDTAMYLCATSRGGTKETQYFGPGTRLLVL.

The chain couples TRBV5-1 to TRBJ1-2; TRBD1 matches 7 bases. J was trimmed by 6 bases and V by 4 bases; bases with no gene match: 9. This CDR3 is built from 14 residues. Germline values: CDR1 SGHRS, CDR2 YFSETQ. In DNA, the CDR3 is TGCGCCAGCAGCCCCGGGACAGCGGGGAATGGCTACACCTTC. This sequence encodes CASSPGTAGNGYTF.

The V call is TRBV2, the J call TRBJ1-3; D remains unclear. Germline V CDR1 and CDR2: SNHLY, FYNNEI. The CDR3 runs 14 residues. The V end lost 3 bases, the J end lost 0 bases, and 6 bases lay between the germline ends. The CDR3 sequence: CASSDLTSGNTIYF. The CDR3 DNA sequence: TGTGCCAGCAGTGACCTAACCTCTGGAAACACCATATATTTT.

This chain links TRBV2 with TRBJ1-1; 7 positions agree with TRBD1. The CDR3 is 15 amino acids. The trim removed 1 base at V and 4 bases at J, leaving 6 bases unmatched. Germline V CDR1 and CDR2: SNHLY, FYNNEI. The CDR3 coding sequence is TGTGCCAGCAGTGAAGAGGGCAGGGGGAGCACTGAAGCTTTCTTT. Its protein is CASSEEGRGSTEAFF. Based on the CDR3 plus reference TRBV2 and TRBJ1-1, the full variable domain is EPEVTQTPSHQVTQMGQEVILRCVPISNHLYFYWYRQILGQKVEFLVSFYNNEISEKSEIFDDQFSVERPDGSNFTLKIRSTKLEDSAMYFCASSEEGRGSTEAFFGQGTRLTVV.

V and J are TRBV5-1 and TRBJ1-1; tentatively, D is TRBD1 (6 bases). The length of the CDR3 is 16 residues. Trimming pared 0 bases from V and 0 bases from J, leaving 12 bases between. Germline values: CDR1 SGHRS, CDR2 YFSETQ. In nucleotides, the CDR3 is TGCGCCAGCAGCTTGGGACAGGCCGGGATGAACACTGAAGCTTTCTTT. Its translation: CASSLGQAGMNTEAFF.

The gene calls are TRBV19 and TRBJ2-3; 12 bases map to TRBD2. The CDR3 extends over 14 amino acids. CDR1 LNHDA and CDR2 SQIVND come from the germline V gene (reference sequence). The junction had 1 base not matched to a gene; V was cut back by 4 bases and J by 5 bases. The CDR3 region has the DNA TGTGCCAGTAGTAGGACTAGCGGGATAGATACGCAGTATTTT. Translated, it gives CASSRTSGIDTQYF. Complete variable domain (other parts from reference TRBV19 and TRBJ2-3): DGGITQSPKYLFRKEGQNVTLSCEQNLNHDAMYWYRQDPGQGLRLIYYSQIVNDFQKGDIAEGYSVSREKKESFPLTVTSAQKNPTAFYLCASSRTSGIDTQYFGPGTRLTVL.

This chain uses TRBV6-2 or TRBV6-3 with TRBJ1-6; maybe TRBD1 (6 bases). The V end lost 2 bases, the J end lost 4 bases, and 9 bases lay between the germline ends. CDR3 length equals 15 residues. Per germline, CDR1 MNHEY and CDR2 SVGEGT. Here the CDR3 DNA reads TGTGCCAGCAGTTACAGCCAGGGGTATAATTCACCCCTCCACTTT. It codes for CASSYSQGYNSPLHF.

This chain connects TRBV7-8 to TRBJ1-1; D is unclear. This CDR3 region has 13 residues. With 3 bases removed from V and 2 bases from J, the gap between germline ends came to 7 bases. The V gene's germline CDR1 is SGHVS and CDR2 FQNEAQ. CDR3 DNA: TGTGCCAGCAGCTTTGTCGAAAACACTGAAGCTTTCTTT. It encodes CASSFVENTEAFF. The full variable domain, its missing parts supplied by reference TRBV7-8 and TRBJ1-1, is GAGVSQSPRYKVAKRGQDVALRCDPISGHVSLFWYQQALGQGPEFLTYFQNEAQLDKSGLPSDRFFAERPEGSVSTLKIQRTQQEDSAVYLCASSFVENTEAFFGQGTRLTVV.

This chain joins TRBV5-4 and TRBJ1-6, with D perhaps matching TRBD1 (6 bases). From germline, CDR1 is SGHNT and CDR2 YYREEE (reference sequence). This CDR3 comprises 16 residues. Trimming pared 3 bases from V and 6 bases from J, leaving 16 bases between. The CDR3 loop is CASSWLDREGNSPLHF. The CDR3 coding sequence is TGTGCCAGCAGCTGGCTGGACAGAGAGGGTAATTCACCCCTCCACTTT.

The CDR3 coding sequence is TGTGCCAGCACCCCGGGGGTCGCAGATACGCAGTATTTT. Encoded protein: CASTPGVADTQYF. The genes are TRBV12-3 or TRBV12-4 and TRBJ2-3, with D possibly matching TRBD2 (6 bases). The length of the CDR3 is 13 residues. V lost 7 bases, J lost 4 bases, and 12 bases lay in between.

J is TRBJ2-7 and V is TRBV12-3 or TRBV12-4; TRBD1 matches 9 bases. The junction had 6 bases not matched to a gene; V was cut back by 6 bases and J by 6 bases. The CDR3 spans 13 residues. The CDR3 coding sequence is TGTGCCAGCAGAAAGGGACAGGGTCGCGAGCAGTACTTC. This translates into CASRKGQGREQYF.